The 24 T cell receptor beta chains in this list originate from one sample, sequenced in a study of regulatory T cells in long-lasting Graves disease. The TCR beta library used iRepertoire HTBI primers with Arm-PCR amplification of CDR3. TCRdb analysed the multiplex PCR reads with MiXCR anew, one entry per CDR3 protein. The table has around 250,000 distinct CDR3 sequences, about 16% seen once; the top ten hold around 20%. This sample's time point: newly diagnosed GD, antithyroid drugs for less than 3 months. RNA isolated from PBMCs was used to make the TCR library. The sequenced sample was peripheral blood mononuclear cells (PBMCs), obtained at new diagnosis, from a patient treated with antithyroid drugs. Source of these receptors: a female donor with Graves disease.

Turning to this clonotype: A far larger clone differs by one base, so this is likely a read error. The chain links TRBV7-2 to TRBJ1-1, with D tentatively TRBD1 (5 bases). The CDR3 contains 13 residues. Germline CDR1 is SGHTA and CDR2 is FQGNSA. CDR3 DNA: TGTGCCAGCAGCTTAGGACAGACCACTGAAGCTCTCTTT. It encodes CASSLGQTTEALF.

V gene TRBV24-1 combines with J gene TRBJ2-3; either TRBD1 or TRBD2 may supply D (5 bases each). V was pared by 1 base and J by 0 bases, with 10 bases between. Germline loops: CDR1 KGHDR, CDR2 SFDVKD. This CDR3 spans 16 amino acids. The CDR3 nucleotides are TGTGCCACCAGTGATTTTCACAGGACTAGCACAGATACGCAGTATTTT. Its protein is CATSDFHRTSTDTQYF.

This clonotype was recorded many times. CDR3: CASSQGPTKNEKLFF. Here the CDR3 DNA reads TGTGCCAGCAGTCAGGGCCCAACGAAGAATGAAAAACTGTTTTTT. The V gene is TRBV12-3 or TRBV12-4, the J gene TRBJ1-4; tentative D call: TRBD1 (5 bases). This CDR3 is built from 15 residues. V shed 5 bases and J shed 5 bases, with 15 bases lying between them.

The chain recombines TRBV4-1 with TRBJ1-1; the D gene is possibly TRBD1 (5 bases). In germline, CDR1 is MGHRA, CDR2 YSYEKL. This CDR3 is built from 18 residues. V dropped 1 base and J dropped 1 base, with 19 bases sitting between them. The DNA of the CDR3 is TGCGCCAGCAGCCAAGGCTCGGGGGGGATGCGGGAGAACACTGAAGCTTTCTTT. Its protein is CASSQGSGGMRENTEAFF.

This clonotype was detected many times. CDR3 in DNA: TGTGCCAGCAGTCTTAGAGGACTAGCGGGAGTAGAAGAGCAGTTCTTC. This gives the protein CASSLRGLAGVEEQFF. The gene calls are TRBV11-2 and TRBJ2-1, with 13 bases fitting TRBD2. The germline V gene has CDR1 SGHAT and CDR2 FQNNGV. The J segment lost 10 bases and the V segment lost 6 bases, leaving 12 bases of the junction unmatched. The CDR3 length is 16 residues. The variable domain in full, completed from reference TRBV11-2 and TRBJ2-1, reads EAGVAQSPRYKIIEKRQSVAFWCNPISGHATLYWYQQILGQGPKLLIQFQNNGVVDDSQLPKDRFSAERLKGVDSTLKIQPAKLEDSAVYLCASSLRGLAGVEEQFFGPGTRLTVL.

This clonotype was observed many times. The chain is built from TRBV6-1 and TRBJ1-5; the match to TRBD1 covers 8 bases. From germline, CDR1 is MNHNS and CDR2 SASEGT. This CDR3 spans 15 amino acids. Trimming cost V 6 bases and J 2 bases; bases outside gene matches: 6. CDR3 amino acids: CASSYRGQGNQPQHF. The CDR3 nucleotides read TGTGCCAGCAGCTATCGGGGACAGGGCAATCAGCCCCAGCATTTT.

Note on this clonotype: This may be a read error, as it is one base from a much larger clone. The J gene is TRBJ1-6, the V gene TRBV6-2 or TRBV6-3, with D perhaps matching TRBD1 (5 bases). CDR1 and CDR2 from the germline V gene are MNHEY and SVGEGT. Trimming cost V 4 bases and J 7 bases, with 14 bases left between them. The CDR3 loop spans 15 amino acids. CDR3 residues: CASSWAETANSPLHF. Here the CDR3 DNA reads TGTGCCAGCAGTTGGGCCGAGACAGCCAATTCACCCCTCCACTTT.

The chain uses TRBV28 and TRBJ1-4; D gene unclear. Trimming removed 7 bases from V and 7 bases from J, with 19 bases in between. This CDR3 comprises 15 residues. Germline V gene data show CDR1 as MDHEN and CDR2 as SYDVKM. The CDR3 here is CASTKAGFGSEKLFF. DNA of the CDR3: TGTGCCAGCACTAAAGCAGGCTTTGGGAGTGAAAAACTGTTTTTT.

A word on this clonotype: The junction departs from the called germline gene at one end, perhaps through a read error. The chain is built from TRBV11-2 and TRBJ2-7, with TRBD2 matching over 8 bases. The CDR3 spans 17 residues. Germline CDR1 and CDR2: SGHAT and FQNNGV. The DNA for the CDR3 is TGTGCCAGCAACTTATCGCTCTACTCGACTAGCACCGGGGGGGGGTACTTC. Translating it yields CASNLSLYSTSTGGGYF.

This clonotype was counted between two and nine times. The chain carries TRBV19 and TRBJ1-4; D call uncertain. CDR3 length equals 13 residues. Per the germline V gene, CDR1 is LNHDA and CDR2 is SQIVND (reference sequence). The V end was cut by 5 bases, the J end by 8 bases, with 12 bases between. Here the CDR3 reads CASSSGPREKLFF. CDR3 nucleotide sequence: TGTGCCAGTAGTTCTGGGCCAAGGGAAAAACTGTTTTTT.

This clonotype was recorded a few times. The chain has TRBV20-1 and TRBJ1-1; the D gene is possibly TRBD1 (5 bases). CDR1 is DFQATT, CDR2 SNEGSKA, per germline (reference sequence). CDR3 length equals 15 residues. With 3 bases removed from V and 0 bases from J, the gap between germline ends came to 14 bases. The CDR3 bases are TGCAGTGCTAGGAGGTACGGGGGGATGAACACTGAAGCTTTCTTT. Translating it yields CSARRYGGMNTEAFF.

This clonotype came up a few times. CDR3 protein: CASSPRDSLSYNEQFF. The CDR3 nucleotides read TGTGCCAGCAGCCCTCGGGACAGCCTCTCCTACAATGAGCAGTTCTTC. The V and J genes are TRBV7-9 and TRBJ2-1; 7 nucleotides agree with TRBD1. After removal of 5 bases from V and 0 bases from J, the junction contained 7 bases not matched to a gene. The CDR3 loop spans 16 amino acids. The V gene's germline CDR1 is SEHNR and CDR2 FQNEAQ (reference sequence).

This clonotype showed up many times. The CDR3 loop reads CASSLRLAGRRPDTQYF. Written as DNA, the CDR3 is TGCGCCAGCAGCCTAAGACTAGCGGGACGCCGTCCGGATACGCAGTATTTT. The chain couples TRBV5-1 to TRBJ2-3, with 11 bases aligning to TRBD2. The length of the CDR3 is 17 residues. CDR1 and CDR2 (germline): SGHRS, YFSETQ. J lost 6 bases, V lost 4 bases, and 13 bases had no gene match.

There are many counts of this clonotype. The chain uses TRBV20-1 and TRBJ2-2; TRBD2 matches at 10 bases. V lost 2 bases, J lost 3 bases, and 0 bases stayed unmatched. The germline V gene has CDR1 DFQATT and CDR2 SNEGSKA (reference sequence). The CDR3 has 14 amino acids. The CDR3 DNA sequence: TGCAGTGCTAGACTAGCGGGAGACACCGGGGAGCTGTTTTTT. Residues: CSARLAGDTGELFF.

This clonotype appeared many times. The V gene is TRBV4-1, the J gene TRBJ1-2, with no clear D. This CDR3 contains 14 residues. Germline CDR1 reads MGHRA; CDR2 reads YSYEKL. The ends were cut back, 0 bases at V and 1 base at J, with 6 bases in the middle. As DNA, the CDR3 is TGCGCCAGCAGCCAAGACGACGTTAACTATGGCTACACCTTC. Amino acids: CASSQDDVNYGYTF.

This clonotype has ten or more counts. The gene calls are TRBV27 and TRBJ2-4; D possibly corresponds to TRBD2 (5 bases). The germline V gene encodes CDR1 MNHEY and CDR2 SMNVEV (reference sequence). The CDR3 covers 17 residues. The V end was cut by 6 bases, the J end by 2 bases, with 20 bases between. DNA of the CDR3: TGTGCCAGCAGGGATACCCCGGAGGAGGATACCAAAAACATTCAGTACTTC. Residues: CASRDTPEEDTKNIQYF.

This clonotype was observed a few times. J is TRBJ2-3 and V is TRBV10-2; TRBD1 or TRBD2 may be the D gene (5 bases each). The J call may be wrong; the DNA end is better matched by TRBJ2-5. Per the germline V gene, CDR1 is WSHSY and CDR2 is SAAADI. The CDR3 extends over 14 amino acids. CDR3 protein: CASKRGEGSETQYF. The CDR3 DNA follows: TGCGCCAGCAAAAGGGGAGAAGGATCAGAGACCCAGTACTTC.

The V gene is TRBV27, the J gene TRBJ2-7; TRBD1 is a possible D gene (5 bases). Trimming pared 5 bases from V and 6 bases from J, leaving 26 bases between. CDR1 is MNHEY and CDR2 is SMNVEV in the germline V gene (reference sequence). The CDR3 is made up of 17 amino acids. This CDR3 reads CASSPKRQYSSPPEQYF. The CDR3 DNA reads TGTGCCAGCAGTCCCAAGCGACAGTACTCGTCCCCACCCGAGCAGTACTTC.

CDR3 protein: CSAREWTGGSYGYTF. The CDR3 DNA sequence: TGCAGTGCTAGAGAATGGACAGGGGGATCCTATGGCTACACCTTC. The chain employs TRBV20-1 and TRBJ1-2; 10 bases agree with TRBD1. The CDR3 sequence is 15 residues long. Trimming cost V 0 bases and J 4 bases; bases outside gene matches: 5. CDR1 DFQATT and CDR2 SNEGSKA come from the germline V gene (reference sequence).

This clonotype showed up many times. This chain uses TRBV12-3 or TRBV12-4 with TRBJ1-4; D is ambiguous. The CDR3 contains 16 residues. The V and J ends lost 5 bases and 0 bases respectively, with 13 bases between them. The CDR3 sequence: CASSPWASATNEKLFF. The CDR3 region has the DNA TGTGCCAGCAGTCCTTGGGCCTCTGCAACTAATGAAAAACTGTTTTTT.

This clonotype was found many times. V and J are TRBV20-1 and TRBJ2-5, with 11 bases identical to TRBD1. CDR1 is DFQATT and CDR2 is SNEGSKA in the germline V gene (reference sequence). This CDR3 spans 15 amino acids. The trim removed 4 bases at V and 4 bases at J, leaving 8 bases unmatched. As DNA, the CDR3 is TGCAGTGCTACCCCCGGGACAGGGGGGTCAGAGACCCAGTACTTC. Translated: CSATPGTGGSETQYF.

This clonotype was counted between two and nine times. The J gene is TRBJ2-1, the V gene TRBV14; D could derive from TRBD1 or TRBD2 (5 bases each). Trimming stripped 4 bases from V and 8 bases from J, with 24 bases between. CDR1 SGHDN and CDR2 FVKESK come from the germline V gene. There are 17 residues in the CDR3. DNA of the CDR3: TGTGCCAGCAGCCTTTCTGGGACCAACGTTCACCGATATGAGCAGTTCTTC. Amino acid sequence: CASSLSGTNVHRYEQFF.

As to this clonotype: It may be a read error: a sequence one base away is much more abundant. The chain links TRBV11-3 to TRBJ2-1, with 12 positions matching TRBD2. V lost 6 bases and J lost 6; bases outside the gene matches: 3. The length of the CDR3 is 14 residues. From germline, CDR1 is SGHNT and CDR2 YENEEA. CDR3 bases: TGTGCCAGCAGGCGACTAGCGGGAGTCAATGAGCAGTTCTTC. This encodes CASRRLAGVNEQFF.

Worth noting for this clonotype: A far larger clone is off by one base, so a read error is likely. The chain links TRBV12-3 or TRBV12-4 to TRBJ2-5; no firm D call. There are 13 residues in the CDR3. CDR3 bases: TGTGCCAGCAGCCCTCGGCCCCAAGAGACCCGGTACTTC. This encodes CASSPRPQETRYF.